The rows below give T cell receptor beta chains drawn from one sample of a study of response to subunit inactivated influenza vaccine. MiXCR, run by TCRdb on the RT-PCR reads, gives a single entry per CDR3 protein. Of 650,000 or so distinct CDR3 sequences detected, around 13% appear once; the ten largest clones hold 7.5% to 9%. The material was PBMCs from blood, obtained 14 days before vaccination. Receptors originate from a man in his fifties who received an inactivated influenza vaccine. Both conserved end residues are part of each CDR3. A D gene is named only where the DNA matches it firmly. Size values are once, few and many counts, or a class for expanded clones, and some rows have none.

d_call	v_call	clone_size	j_call	cdr3_nt	cdr3_aa
-	TRBV20-1	few	TRBJ2-5	TGCAGTGCTAGGGCCCCGCGGGAGACCCAGTACTTC	CSARAPRETQYF
TRBD1	TRBV5-1	few	TRBJ2-3	TGCGCCAGCAGCTTAGGGGACAGGCAATCAGATACGCAGTATTTT	CASSLGDRQSDTQYF
TRBD2	TRBV7-9	few	TRBJ2-7	TGTGCCAGCAGCTCAGACGGGAGGATCGACGAGCAGTACTTC	CASSSDGRIDEQYF
-	TRBV27	-	TRBJ1-2	TGTGCCAGCAGTTTACTTCCCTCAGCGAACTATGGCTACACCTTC	CASSLLPSANYGYTF
TRBD2	TRBV5-1	few	TRBJ2-2	TGCGCCAGCAGCTTGGCCCCTCCTAGCGGGGGAACCGGGGAGCTGTTTTTT	CASSLAPPSGGTGELFF
-	TRBV7-9	-	TRBJ2-1	TGTGCCAGCAGCCTACTCGGATTCTGGGGGAACGAGCAGTTCTTC	CASSLLGFWGNEQFF
-	TRBV6-2/TRBV6-3	few	TRBJ2-5	TGTGCCAGCAAACCCGGGACTGCGCAAGAGACCCAGTACTTC	CASKPGTAQETQYF
TRBD1	TRBV18	-	TRBJ2-3	TGTGCCAGCTCACTCACCACCAGACCGGGACAGGACACAGATACGCAGTATTTT	CASSLTTRPGQDTDTQYF
TRBD1	TRBV9	-	TRBJ2-2	TGTGCCAGCAGCGCCCAGGACAGGGGAGCCACCGGGGAGCTGTTTTTT	CASSAQDRGATGELFF
-	TRBV7-9	many	TRBJ1-6	TGTGCCAGCAGCTTAGAGGCGATTTCCCAATCACCCCTCCACTTT	CASSLEAISQSPLHF
-	TRBV12-3/TRBV12-4	-	TRBJ1-2	TGTGCCAGCAGTTTAGATGGTACTCTTGGGGCTGGCTACACCTTC	CASSLDGTLGAGYTF
-	TRBV5-1	few	TRBJ2-7	TGCGCCAGCAGCTTGGTATACGGATCCTACGAGCAGTACTTC	CASSLVYGSYEQYF
-	TRBV12-3/TRBV12-4	many	TRBJ2-1	TGTGCCAGCACCGGGGGAAACCCAAACAATGAGCAGTTCTTC	CASTGGNPNNEQFF
-	TRBV28	-	TRBJ1-2	TGTGCCAGCAGTCAGGGCAGCTCCTATGGCTACACCTTC	CASSQGSSYGYTF
TRBD1	TRBV10-3	-	TRBJ2-3	TGTGCCATCAGGGACAGGGGGCGAACACTTAGCACAGATACGCAGTATTTT	CAIRDRGRTLSTDTQYF
-	TRBV10-3	-	TRBJ2-7	TGTGCCATCAGTACCTACAGCTCCTACGAGCAGTACTTC	CAISTYSSYEQYF
-	TRBV12-3/TRBV12-4	few	TRBJ1-4	TGTGCCAGCACCTTAGGAGGGAGGGACGAAAAACTGTTTTTT	CASTLGGRDEKLFF
TRBD1	TRBV6-2/TRBV6-3	few	TRBJ1-5	TGTGCCAGCAGCATCGACAGGGTGGGACAGCCCCAGCATTTT	CASSIDRVGQPQHF
-	TRBV20-1	few	TRBJ1-5	TGCAGTGTTGTGGACCGACAGCTATATCAGCCCCAGCATTTT	CSVVDRQLYQPQHF
TRBD2	TRBV28	few	TRBJ2-3	TGTGCCAGCAGCCATCCCGCCAGCGGGAGGGCTAAAGATACGCAGTATTTT	CASSHPASGRAKDTQYF
TRBD2	TRBV6-5	-	TRBJ2-5	TGTGCCAGCAGTTACTCCTCGGGGGGAGAGACCCAGTACTTC	CASSYSSGGETQYF
-	TRBV20-1	-	TRBJ2-2	TGCAGTGCTAGGGGGGGGCGCACCGGGGAGCTGTTTTTT	CSARGGRTGELFF
TRBD2	TRBV7-9	few	TRBJ2-7	TGTGCCAGCAGCTCAATACCGGGACTAGCGGTCATCTACGAGCAGTACTTC	CASSSIPGLAVIYEQYF
TRBD2	TRBV12-3/TRBV12-4	few	TRBJ2-5	TGTGCCAGCAGACGTAGCGGGGTGGAGACCCAGTACTTC	CASRRSGVETQYF
-	TRBV28	-	TRBJ2-1	TGTGCCAGCCAAAAGCAGGAACGAAGAAACAATGAGCAGTTCTTC	CASQKQERRNNEQFF
-	TRBV10-3	few	TRBJ1-3	TGTGCCATCAGTGACAACTCGGGCGGAAACACCATATATTTT	CAISDNSGGNTIYF
-	TRBV10-3	-	TRBJ1-2	TGTGCCATCAGTGAGGCTCGGGGGGCTAACTATGGCTACACCTTC	CAISEARGANYGYTF
-	TRBV20-1	-	TRBJ1-1	TGCAGTGCTAGACGGGACACCCTGAACACTGAAGCTTTCTTT	CSARRDTLNTEAFF
-	TRBV7-9	-	TRBJ2-6	TGTGCCAGCAGCCCCCCTTCTGCGCTCTCTGGGGCCAACGTCCTGACTTTC	CASSPPSALSGANVLTF